The clone carrying this TCR beta chain was seen ten or more times. Antigen specificity is unknown. The data were taken from a study of metastatic and nonmetastatic thyroid tumors. Across the study: Comparison of repertoires was carried out across blood and tumor or nodule tissue from malignant and benign thyroid patients. Study observations and caveats: Reports indicated that malignant thyroid tumors showed significantly higher TCR beta diversity than benign nodules did, in blood and tumor.

Germline lookup yields CDR1 LNHDA and CDR2 SQIVND (reference sequence). This CDR3 has 14 amino acids. V gave up 7 bases and J gave up 4 bases, with 16 bases separating them. Every patient underwent thyroid surgery untreated. Authors' analysis steps: Researchers built a distant-metastasis classifier for papillary thyroid cancer that drew on CDR3 differences across clinicopathological groups. MiXCR reprocessed the PCR reads for TCRdb. TCRdb, not the original authors, processed these V and J calls. This sample yields tens of thousands of clones, of which roughly 15% are seen a single time; over 20% belongs to the top ten.

This clonotype was obtained from a female donor with papillary thyroid cancer or a benign thyroid nodule (not recorded which). Some clones in this sample may be carry-over from other donors' samples. This chain uses TRBV19 with TRBJ1-2; the D gene is possibly TRBD1 (6 bases). The sample comprised blood. CDR3 bases: TGTGCCAGTACCTCCGAACAGGGTCCCTATGGCTACACCTTC. This codes for CASTSEQGPYGYTF.